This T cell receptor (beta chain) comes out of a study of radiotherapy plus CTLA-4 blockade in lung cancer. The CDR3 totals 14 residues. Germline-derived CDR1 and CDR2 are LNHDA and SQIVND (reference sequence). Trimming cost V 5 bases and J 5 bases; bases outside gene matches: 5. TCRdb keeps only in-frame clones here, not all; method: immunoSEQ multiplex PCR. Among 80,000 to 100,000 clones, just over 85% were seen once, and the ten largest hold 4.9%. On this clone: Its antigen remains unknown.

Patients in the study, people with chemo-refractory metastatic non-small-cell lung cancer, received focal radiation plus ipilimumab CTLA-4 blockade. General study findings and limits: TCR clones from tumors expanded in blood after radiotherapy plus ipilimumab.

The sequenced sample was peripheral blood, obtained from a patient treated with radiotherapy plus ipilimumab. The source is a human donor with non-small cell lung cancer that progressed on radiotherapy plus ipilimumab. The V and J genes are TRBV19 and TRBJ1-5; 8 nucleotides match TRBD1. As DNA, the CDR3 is TGTGCCAGTAGTCCCGGACAGGGAGATCAGCCCCAGCATTTT. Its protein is CASSPGQGDQPQHF.